This TCR beta chain is from a study of beta chain features in type 1 diabetes. Study at large: The samples had around 100 million sorted cells examined in all. General study results and limits: Shortening that was moderate but significant affected the TCRB CDR3s of Type 1 diabetes patients in all four CD4+ subsets. Fewer insertions but more deletions were seen at VDJ junctions in type 1 diabetes patients.

The CDR3 length is 14 residues. V lost 2 bases and J 5 bases, leaving 13 bases between the germline ends. Per germline, CDR1 ENHRY and CDR2 SYGVKD. The study reverse transcribed the entire isolated RNA, so it sequenced expressed TCRB transcripts. Here immunoSEQ multiplex PCR was the method, and the copy in TCRdb shows in-frame clones only, minus some. Here the sample spans around 340,000 clones, 15% to 20% being singletons. Points on this clone: Its antigen is not known.

The source of this sequence is a woman between 18 and 30 years old in good health. Sequenced input: naive CD4+ T cells from blood. V gene TRBV10-3 combines with J gene TRBJ2-7; D possibly corresponds to TRBD1 (6 bases). CDR3: CAISEPGEKNEQYF. DNA for the CDR3: TGTGCCATCAGTGAGCCAGGGGAAAAGAACGAGCAGTACTTC.